This T cell receptor beta chain emerged from a study of long-term antiretroviral therapy in people with HIV. With V trimmed by 3 bases and J by 9 bases, 8 bases remained unmatched. The CDR3 is 14 amino acids. Germline-derived CDR1 and CDR2 are SGHAT and FQNNGV. This clone turned up a few times. Survey-level resolution applied to immunoSEQ assay v3.0. Method: immunoSEQ multiplex PCR; TCRdb's copy keeps in-frame clones and lacks some. Here the sample spans roughly 50,000 clones, around four fifths being singletons. The specimen comprised unsorted PBMCs, sampled 0.8 years after starting antiretroviral therapy. The rearrangement uses TRBV11-2 and TRBJ2-5; 9 nucleotides line up with TRBD1. The sequence came from a woman aged 18 to 35 with HIV. CDR3 DNA sequence: TGTGCCAGCAGCTTCCCGGGACAGGGCCGAGCCCAGTACTTC. Protein product: CASSFPGQGRAQYF.